This T cell receptor beta chain was sequenced in a study of identical twins. CDR3 size: 16 residues. V was pared by 4 bases and J by 4 bases, with 9 bases of the junction left unmatched. Germline lookup yields CDR1 MNHNS and CDR2 SASEGT. Notes on the study in general: High-abundance cord blood beta clonotypes had fewer insertions; memory repertoires showed none. In monozygotic twins, models underestimated the sharing of out-of-frame TCR alpha.

The sample holds a few counts of this clonotype. Its antigen is unknown. TCRdb reprocessed the 5' RACE reads with MiXCR, giving one entry per CDR3 protein. In the table there are under 1 million distinct CDR3 sequences, over 9% of which are singletons. The same sample was also used in a study of yellow fever vaccine responses in identical twins. Per that paper: Reported findings indicate that twins' vaccine T cell responses seemed partially convergent, partially personalized.

Material for sequencing was PBMCs. The rearrangement joins TRBV6-1 to TRBJ2-1, with 8 bases identical to TRBD2. The receptor was isolated from a woman aged 18-30 years in good health. The DNA for the CDR3 is TGTGCCAGCAGTGTGGGCTCCGGGGGGGCTTACAATGAGCAGTTCTTC. Translation gives CASSVGSGGAYNEQFF.